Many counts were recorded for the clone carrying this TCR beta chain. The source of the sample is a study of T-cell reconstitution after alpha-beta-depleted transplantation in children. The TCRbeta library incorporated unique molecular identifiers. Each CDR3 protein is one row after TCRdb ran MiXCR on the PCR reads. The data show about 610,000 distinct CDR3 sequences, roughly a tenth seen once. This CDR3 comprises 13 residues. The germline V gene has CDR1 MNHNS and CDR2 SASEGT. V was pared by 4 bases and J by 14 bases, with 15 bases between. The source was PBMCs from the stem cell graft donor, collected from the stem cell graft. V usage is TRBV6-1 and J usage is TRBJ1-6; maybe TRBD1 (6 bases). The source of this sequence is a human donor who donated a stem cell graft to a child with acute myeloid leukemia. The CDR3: CASSAGGGQTLHF. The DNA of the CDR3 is TGTGCCAGCAGTGCCGGCGGGGGGCAAACCCTCCACTTT.